Given below is one T cell receptor (beta chain) in context. The data stem from a study of shared clonotypes between healthy human individuals. Trimming pared 6 bases from V and 6 bases from J, leaving 9 bases between. In germline, CDR1 is SGHAT, CDR2 FQNNGV. This CDR3 spans 11 amino acids. Assay: immunoSEQ multiplex PCR; the TCRdb copy retains only in-frame clones and omits some. Counted here are about 2 million clones, roughly 94% occurring once; the ten biggest clones make up 0.85% to 1.2%. The naive CD8 subset, CD45RO-negative cells positively selected for CCR7, excluded terminally differentiated effector memory CD45RA+ cells. Participating donors were healthy, HIV-negative adults free of recent acute infections or vaccinations.

What was sequenced was naive CD8+ T cells sorted from blood. The genes are TRBV11-2 and TRBJ2-7, with D tentatively TRBD2 (6 bases). This clonotype originated in a man between 18 and 29 years old in good health. CDR3 amino acids: CASSGGSEQYF. The DNA for the CDR3 is TGTGCCAGCAGTGGGGGGAGCGAGCAGTACTTC.